A single sample gave rise to the 31 T cell receptor beta chains below, sequenced in a study of identical twins (dated by TCRdb to 2016 to 2017). Receptor amplification or capture employed 5' RACE. The run used an Illumina HiSeq 2000. The public reads were reprocessed in TCRdb via fastp at Q25 and MiXCR, keeping in-frame beta chains. Records with the same CDR3 protein are collapsed into one entry carrying the most frequent genes and DNA. The sample contains hundreds of thousands of distinct CDR3 sequences, 12% of them found a single time. The ten largest clones take up around 1.6% of the sample. The same sample was also studied in work on yellow fever vaccine responses in identical twins.

The specimen sequenced was PBMCs. Receptors originate from a woman in her late teens or twenties in good health.

The rearrangement joins TRBV7-2 to TRBJ2-7; the D is unclear. Germline V gene lookup returns CDR1 SGHTA and CDR2 FQGNSA. V lost 1 base to trimming and J lost 1 base, with 8 bases between them. This CDR3 contains 14 residues. CDR3 residues: CASSLDGFSYEQYF. The DNA of the CDR3 is TGTGCCAGCAGCTTAGACGGATTTTCCTACGAGCAGTACTTC.

V and J are TRBV20-1 and TRBJ2-1; no definite D call. V dropped 4 bases and J dropped 7 bases, with 14 bases sitting between them. Germline lookup yields CDR1 DFQATT and CDR2 SNEGSKA (reference sequence). The CDR3 totals 13 residues. The chain's CDR3 is CSATGPPGNEQFF. CDR3 sequence (DNA): TGCAGTGCTACCGGGCCCCCCGGAAATGAGCAGTTCTTC.

This clonotype turned up a few times. The chain is built from TRBV9 and TRBJ1-5, with D unresolved. The CDR3 length is 16 residues. The germline V and J ends were trimmed by 5 bases and 0 bases, with 15 bases remaining between them. The germline gives CDR1 SGDLS, CDR2 YYNGEE. CDR3 bases: TGTGCCAGCAGGGACCCCCGGACGGATAGCAATCAGCCCCAGCATTTT. Its protein is CASRDPRTDSNQPQHF.

The chain joins TRBV10-3 to TRBJ2-7; D might be TRBD2 (6 bases). Trimming pared 6 bases from V and 2 bases from J, leaving 23 bases between. Germline V lookup: CDR1 ENHRY, CDR2 SYGVKD. This CDR3 spans 17 amino acids. CDR3 sequence (DNA): TGTGCCATCAGCACGCTCGACGGCGGAGGGCCAACCTACGAGCAGTACTTC. Amino acid sequence: CAISTLDGGGPTYEQYF.

This clonotype was detected only a few times. The J gene is TRBJ2-1, the V gene TRBV20-1; no firm D call. The CDR3 has 11 residues. Germline CDR1 is DFQATT and CDR2 is SNEGSKA (reference sequence). Deletions cut 5 bases from V and 5 bases from J, with 7 bases between. CDR3 sequence: CSAGPNNEQFF. CDR3 bases: TGCAGTGCTGGACCTAACAATGAGCAGTTCTTC.

This clonotype was observed many times. The V gene is TRBV12-5, the J gene TRBJ1-1; no reliable D call. Germline V CDR1 and CDR2: LGHNT, FRNRAP. The CDR3 spans 14 residues. V was cut by 4 bases and J by 1 base, with 10 bases left in between. This chain's CDR3 is CASGSRLGNTEAFF. The DNA of the CDR3 is TGTGCTAGTGGTTCCCGGTTGGGGAACACTGAAGCTTTCTTT.

This clonotype was counted many times. V is TRBV7-9 and J is TRBJ1-6; weak D call: TRBD1 (5 bases). Germline CDR1 is SEHNR and CDR2 is FQNEAQ (reference sequence). Trimming removed 1 base at V and 7 bases at J, with 8 bases between. The CDR3 runs 14 residues. The CDR3 protein is CASSLESGNSPLHF. CDR3 DNA sequence: TGTGCCAGCAGCTTAGAGTCAGGGAATTCACCCCTCCACTTT.

The chain combines TRBV5-6 with TRBJ2-1; TRBD1 is a possible D gene (5 bases). CDR3 length equals 15 residues. V lost 0 bases and J lost 8, with 15 bases in between. Germline CDR1 SGHDT, CDR2 YYEEEE. CDR3 nucleotide sequence: TGTGCCAGCAGCTTGGTGGGCAGGGTGTCGCATGAGCAGTTCTTC. Its translation is CASSLVGRVSHEQFF.

This clonotype was observed a few times. This chain uses TRBV5-1 with TRBJ2-5, with 12 nucleotides matching TRBD2. CDR3 length equals 17 residues. Trimming removed 6 bases from V and 2 bases from J; junction bases left unmatched: 11. CDR1 SGHRS and CDR2 YFSETQ come from the germline V gene. CDR3 loop: CASTTRLAGGVQETQYF. DNA of the CDR3: TGCGCCAGCACCACTCGGCTAGCGGGGGGGGTACAAGAGACCCAGTACTTC.

This clonotype was seen a single time. The rearrangement links TRBV13 to TRBJ2-2; D is perhaps TRBD2 (6 bases). This CDR3 has 19 amino acids. V lost 11 bases and J lost 3, with 31 bases in between. Germline V gene lookup returns CDR1 PRHDT and CDR2 FYEKMQ (reference sequence). CDR3 bases: TGTGCCTTCTGTTTAATTCTGCGGCGGGGACGAGCGGACACCGGGGAGCTGTTTTTT. This sequence encodes CAFCLILRRGRADTGELFF.

This clonotype has a count of ten or more. This chain joins TRBV3-1 and TRBJ1-1; D call uncertain. The CDR3 is 14 residues long. Trimming removed 1 base at V and 1 base at J, with 7 bases between. Germline V gene lookup returns CDR1 LGHDT and CDR2 YNNKEL (reference sequence). In nucleotides, the CDR3 is TGTGCCAGCAGCCAAGTGCAAGGGAACACTGAAGCTTTCTTT. This encodes CASSQVQGNTEAFF.

The CDR3: CASRKRLDYNEQFF. CDR3 bases: TGTGCCAGCAGAAAGAGACTAGATTACAATGAGCAGTTCTTC. V is TRBV28 and J is TRBJ2-1, with D possibly being TRBD2 (6 bases). The ends were cut back, 6 bases at V and 4 bases at J, with 13 bases in the middle. Germline V gene lookup returns CDR1 MDHEN and CDR2 SYDVKM. This CDR3 is 14 amino acids long.

A few counts support this clonotype. V and J are TRBV6-5 and TRBJ2-7; the D gene is possibly TRBD2 (5 bases). V was shortened by 2 bases and J by 4 bases, with 15 bases between the two germline ends. Germline loops: CDR1 MNHEY, CDR2 SVGAGI. The CDR3 covers 15 residues. The CDR3 region has the DNA TGTGCCAGCAGTTACACCTCTCTTTGGGAGTACGAGCAGTACTTC. Translating it yields CASSYTSLWEYEQYF.

This clonotype was counted at least ten times. The chain joins TRBV4-1 to TRBJ2-1; 12 positions agree with TRBD2. The CDR3 is 16 residues long. Germline V gene lookup returns CDR1 MGHRA and CDR2 YSYEKL. Trimming removed 4 bases from V and 4 bases from J; junction bases left unmatched: 5. The CDR3 protein is CASSPSGTSGYNEQFF. For the CDR3, the DNA is TGCGCCAGCAGCCCTTCCGGGACTAGCGGGTACAATGAGCAGTTCTTC.

This clonotype was recorded at least ten times. J is TRBJ1-1 and V is TRBV14, with D hard to call. Between the trimmed V and J ends, which lost 3 bases and 11 bases, there was a span of 10 bases. The CDR3 is made up of 11 amino acids. Germline loops: CDR1 SGHDN, CDR2 FVKESK. The DNA of the CDR3 is TGTGCCAGCAGCCAGGGCCCAGAGGCTTTCTTT. Protein product: CASSQGPEAFF. The complete variable domain, with remaining parts taken from reference TRBV14 and TRBJ1-1, reads EAGVTQFPSHSVIEKGQTVTLRCDPISGHDNLYWYRRVMGKEIKFLLHFVKESKQDESGMPNNRFLAERTGGTYSTLKVQPAELEDSGVYFCASSQGPEAFFGQGTRLTVV.

The chain links TRBV6-5 to TRBJ1-2; D perhaps matches TRBD1 (6 bases). Germline CDR1 reads MNHEY; CDR2 reads SVGAGI. This CDR3 spans 12 amino acids. Trimming took 7 bases from V and 5 from J, leaving 11 bases between them. CDR3: CASKGGVYGYTF. The DNA of the CDR3 is TGTGCCAGCAAGGGGGGGGTATATGGCTACACCTTC.

This clonotype showed up just a few times. The chain couples TRBV20-1 to TRBJ2-2; D call uncertain. Germline V CDR1 and CDR2: DFQATT, SNEGSKA (reference sequence). CDR3 size: 12 residues. With 6 bases removed from V and 6 bases from J, the gap between germline ends came to 11 bases. CDR3 DNA sequence: TGCAGTGCATGGACGGGCCCCGGGGAGCTGTTTTTT. Its translation: CSAWTGPGELFF.

This clonotype was recorded a few times. The chain has TRBV5-5 and TRBJ2-4; 7 bases are a match to TRBD1. V lost 4 bases and J lost 2; bases outside the gene matches: 3. The CDR3 is 14 amino acids. Germline V gene lookup returns CDR1 SGHKS and CDR2 YYEKEE (reference sequence). CDR3 sequence (DNA): TGTGCCAGCAGCGCAGGGGGAACCAAAAACATTCAGTACTTC. Protein sequence: CASSAGGTKNIQYF.

This clonotype was detected only a few times. This rearrangement joins TRBV19 to TRBJ2-2; tentatively, D is TRBD1 (6 bases). The CDR3 has 15 amino acids. Trimming stripped 6 bases from V and 3 bases from J, with 14 bases between. Looked up from germline, CDR1 is LNHDA and CDR2 is SQIVND (reference sequence). CDR3: CASSDSQGYTGELFF. The CDR3 bases are TGTGCCAGTAGCGACAGCCAGGGGTACACCGGGGAGCTGTTTTTT.

The chain combines TRBV28 with TRBJ1-1; possibly TRBD1 for D (6 bases). The CDR3 extends over 15 amino acids. Germline V lookup: CDR1 MDHEN, CDR2 SYDVKM. The V end was cut by 2 bases, the J end by 0 bases, with 10 bases between. In DNA form, the CDR3 reads TGTGCCAGCAGTTTAGGGGGCACCATGAACACTGAAGCTTTCTTT. This sequence encodes CASSLGGTMNTEAFF.

This clonotype turned up a few times. This chain links TRBV14 with TRBJ1-6, with D tentatively TRBD1 (5 bases). CDR3 length: 17 residues. The germline V gene has CDR1 SGHDN and CDR2 FVKESK. Trimming pared 3 bases from V and 10 bases from J, leaving 22 bases between. The CDR3 region is CASSQSLRGSGASPLHF. The CDR3 nucleotides are TGTGCCAGCAGCCAGTCCCTAAGGGGTTCTGGGGCATCACCCCTCCACTTT.

This clonotype was seen ten or more times. The chain employs TRBV7-9 and TRBJ1-1; 9 nucleotides match TRBD1. The junction had 4 bases not matched to a gene; V was cut back by 3 bases and J by 11 bases. Germline CDR1 SEHNR, CDR2 FQNEAQ (reference sequence). The CDR3 totals 12 residues. CDR3 DNA: TGTGCCAGCAGCTTGGGAGGACAGGGGGCTTTCTTT. Protein product: CASSLGGQGAFF. Full variable domain (rest looked up from reference TRBV7-9 and TRBJ1-1): DTGVSQNPRHKITKRGQNVTFRCDPISEHNRLYWYRQTLGQGPEFLTYFQNEAQLEKSRLLSDRFSAERPKGSFSTLEIQRTEQGDSAMYLCASSLGGQGAFFGQGTRLTVV.

The chain employs TRBV12-3 or TRBV12-4 and TRBJ2-1, with D possibly being TRBD2 (7 bases). The V gene lost 7 bases and the J gene lost 10 bases, with 17 bases spanning the gap. This CDR3 comprises 13 residues. CDR3 sequence (DNA): TGTGCCAGCACCTTGGGGGGGGCGGGCGAGCAGTTCTTC. This sequence encodes CASTLGGAGEQFF.

This clonotype was recorded a few times. The rearrangement links TRBV12-3 or TRBV12-4 to TRBJ1-2, with 9 bases that match TRBD1. The CDR3 runs 16 residues. Trimming at V came to 3 bases and at J to 0 bases, leaving 5 bases not matched to a gene. CDR3 DNA sequence: TGTGCCAGCAGTTTTGCGACAGGGGGAGCTAACTATGGCTACACCTTC. Its protein is CASSFATGGANYGYTF.

This clonotype was counted between two and nine times. This chain links TRBV4-1 with TRBJ1-5; a weak D match, TRBD1 (6 bases). The CDR3 contains 15 residues. Germline lookup yields CDR1 MGHRA and CDR2 YSYEKL. The V end lost 0 bases, the J end lost 7 bases, and 13 bases lay between the germline ends. In DNA, the CDR3 is TGCGCCAGCAGCCAAGATATGGGGGGGCACCAGCCCCAGCATTTT. Translated: CASSQDMGGHQPQHF.

The rearrangement joins TRBV27 to TRBJ1-4; D ambiguous. Between the trimmed V and J ends, which lost 7 bases and 0 bases, there was a span of 12 bases. This CDR3 has 15 residues. Per the germline V gene, CDR1 is MNHEY and CDR2 is SMNVEV (reference sequence). This chain's CDR3 is CASTSYNSTNEKLFF. The CDR3 nucleotides read TGTGCCAGCACCAGCTATAACTCAACTAATGAAAAACTGTTTTTT.

This clonotype was seen more than once but under ten times. This chain links TRBV5-1 with TRBJ2-7, with TRBD1 matching over 8 bases. The CDR3 runs 15 residues. Trimming at V came to 0 bases and at J to 4 bases, leaving 6 bases not matched to a gene. The germline CDR1 and CDR2 sequences are SGHRS and YFSETQ. CDR3 in DNA: TGCGCCAGCAGCTTGGATAGGACAGGGAGGTACGAGCAGTACTTC. Translating gives CASSLDRTGRYEQYF.

This clonotype turned up a few times. The rearrangement joins TRBV15 to TRBJ2-3; the D gene is possibly TRBD1 (6 bases). The germline CDR1 and CDR2 sequences are LNHNV and YYDKDF (reference sequence). V was pared by 4 bases and J by 3 bases, with 14 bases between. The CDR3 is 15 residues long. The CDR3 DNA follows: TGTGCCACCAGCATCCGGGACACCGGAACAGATACGCAGTATTTT. Translated: CATSIRDTGTDTQYF.

This clonotype has a handful of counts. The rearrangement uses TRBV12-3 or TRBV12-4 and TRBJ2-3, with D perhaps matching TRBD2 (6 bases). This CDR3 spans 15 amino acids. V was cut by 3 bases and J by 4 bases, with 14 bases left in between. CDR3 nucleotide sequence: TGTGCCAGCAGTTTTCGTTGGCGGGGATCAGATACGCAGTATTTT. Translated, it gives CASSFRWRGSDTQYF.

This clonotype was detected a few times. V gene TRBV4-1 combines with J gene TRBJ2-6; perhaps TRBD2 as D (6 bases). The CDR3 length is 18 residues. V was pared by 3 bases and J by 0 bases, with 15 bases between. Per the germline V gene, CDR1 is MGHRA and CDR2 is YSYEKL. CDR3 amino acids: CASSHQAGPSSGANVLTF. CDR3 sequence (DNA): TGCGCCAGCAGCCACCAAGCGGGCCCAAGCTCTGGGGCCAACGTCCTGACTTTC.

This clonotype occurred a few times. This rearrangement joins TRBV28 to TRBJ1-5, with D maybe TRBD1 (5 bases). The CDR3 extends over 16 amino acids. V was clipped by 2 bases and J by 0 bases, with 11 bases between them. Looked up from germline, CDR1 is MDHEN and CDR2 is SYDVKM. CDR3 protein: CASSLRRGDSNQPQHF. The CDR3 DNA reads TGTGCCAGCAGTTTAAGGCGGGGGGATAGCAATCAGCCCCAGCATTTT.